This entry lists 22 T cell receptor beta chains sequenced from one sample in a study of blood T cell repertoires in COVID-19. Profiling relied on immunoSEQ multiplex PCR, and the TCRdb table lists in-frame clones only, not all of them. The table has 250,000 to 300,000 clones, 86% seen once. The material sequenced was peripheral blood. These receptors all come from a man aged 18 to 30 with active or convalescent COVID-19.

The rearrangement joins TRBV9 to TRBJ2-3; TRBD1 might be the D (6 bases). The germline CDR1 and CDR2 sequences are SGDLS and YYNGEE. Deletions cut 0 bases from V and 3 bases from J, with 11 bases between. This CDR3 region has 15 residues. DNA of the CDR3: TGTGCCAGCAGCGTAGCACAGGGATGGACAGATACGCAGTATTTT. Encoded protein: CASSVAQGWTDTQYF.

This clone was seen just once. V gene TRBV28 combines with J gene TRBJ1-6, with D maybe TRBD1 (5 bases). This CDR3 spans 16 amino acids. CDR1 and CDR2 (germline): MDHEN, SYDVKM. Trimming removed 3 bases from V and 10 bases from J, with 19 bases in between. The CDR3 here is CASSLYPVVGESPLHF. The CDR3 DNA is TGTGCCAGCAGTTTGTACCCCGTGGTAGGGGAATCACCCCTCCACTTT.

The CDR3 spells CASSRDRGLNTIYF. The CDR3 DNA reads TGTGCCAGTAGTCGGGATCGGGGTCTAAACACCATATATTTT. The chain links TRBV19 to TRBJ1-3; D is undetermined. The CDR3 has 14 amino acids. CDR1 and CDR2 (germline): LNHDA, SQIVND (reference sequence). V was clipped by 5 bases and J by 6 bases, with 14 bases between them.

The chain joins TRBV2 to TRBJ1-4; no definite D call. The CDR3 is 15 residues long. Trimming shortened V by 0 bases and J by 4 bases, and 9 bases separated the two germline ends. Per germline, CDR1 SNHLY and CDR2 FYNNEI. The CDR3 here is CASSEAAGFNEKLFF. For the CDR3, the DNA is TGTGCCAGCAGTGAAGCCGCGGGGTTTAATGAAAAACTGTTTTTT.

The chain uses TRBV5-1 and TRBJ1-2; TRBD1 matches at 10 bases. V was clipped by 7 bases and J by 1 base; unmatched bases: 4. Per germline, CDR1 SGHRS and CDR2 YFSETQ. This CDR3 region has 14 residues. Here the CDR3 reads CASGDRGHNYGYTF. The CDR3 DNA reads as TGCGCCAGCGGAGACAGGGGGCATAACTATGGCTACACCTTC.

The chain carries TRBV5-4 and TRBJ2-5; no clear D. The germline CDR1 and CDR2 sequences are SGHNT and YYREEE (reference sequence). V lost 2 bases to trimming and J lost 2 bases, with 7 bases between them. The CDR3 is 13 residues long. The CDR3 coding sequence is TGTGCCAGCAGCTTCGACTCGCAAGAGACCCAGTACTTC. Its translation: CASSFDSQETQYF.

The chain is built from TRBV9 and TRBJ2-1; 12 bases map to TRBD2. Germline CDR1 is SGDLS and CDR2 is YYNGEE. This CDR3 comprises 15 residues. V dropped 8 bases and J dropped 4; count of bases not matched to a gene: 7. The CDR3: CASTSGTSGYNEQFF. The CDR3 DNA reads TGTGCCAGTACATCCGGGACTAGCGGGTACAATGAGCAGTTCTTC. Looking up the rest from reference TRBV9 and TRBJ2-1 gives the full variable domain: DSGVTQTPKHLITATGQRVTLRCSPRSGDLSVYWYQQSLDQGLQFLIQYYNGEERAKGNILERFSAQQFPDLHSELNLSSLELGDSALYFCASTSGTSGYNEQFFGPGTRLTVL.

The rearrangement joins TRBV6-5 to TRBJ1-6; 7 nucleotides match TRBD1. V gave up 4 bases and J gave up 2 bases; unmatched junction bases: 5. The CDR3 contains 16 residues. CDR1 is MNHEY and CDR2 is SVGAGI in the germline V gene. CDR3 sequence reads: CASSFQGGPYNSPLHF. CDR3 sequence (DNA): TGTGCCAGCAGTTTTCAGGGGGGCCCCTATAATTCACCCCTCCACTTT.

CDR3 amino acids: CASQQGAKNIQYF. DNA for the CDR3: TGTGCCAGCCAACAGGGCGCCAAAAACATTCAGTACTTC. V usage is TRBV12-3 or TRBV12-4 and J usage is TRBJ2-4; the D gene is possibly TRBD1 (6 bases). The CDR3 spans 13 residues. V shed 8 bases and J shed 1 base, with 9 bases lying between them.

V usage is TRBV7-2 and J usage is TRBJ2-5; 7 bases agree with TRBD1. Unmatched junction bases numbered 5, after V lost 5 bases and J lost 2 bases. Germline CDR1 SGHTA, CDR2 FQGNSA. This CDR3 contains 14 residues. This CDR3 is CASSTGTVQETQYF. CDR3 DNA sequence: TGTGCCAGCAGCACAGGGACAGTTCAAGAGACCCAGTACTTC.

The chain uses TRBV4-2 and TRBJ2-3; maybe TRBD1 (6 bases). Germline V gene data show CDR1 as LGHNA and CDR2 as YNFKEQ. Trimming stripped 3 bases from V and 6 bases from J, with 10 bases between. The CDR3 is made up of 13 amino acids. The CDR3 DNA is TGTGCCAGCAGCCAGGGTAGGGGGGATACGCAGTATTTT. This sequence encodes CASSQGRGDTQYF.

The genes are TRBV6-1 and TRBJ1-1; D remains ambiguous. V lost 2 bases, J lost 4 bases, and 14 bases lay in between. Germline V gene data show CDR1 as MNHNS and CDR2 as SASEGT. This CDR3 has 15 residues. The CDR3 is CASSESTAGSTEAFF. Written as DNA, the CDR3 is TGTGCCAGCAGTGAAAGCACGGCGGGGTCCACTGAAGCTTTCTTT.

The chain uses TRBV30 and TRBJ2-3; unclear D gene. Trimming cost V 4 bases and J 2 bases, with 7 bases left between them. CDR1 GTSNPN and CDR2 SVGIG come from the germline V gene (reference sequence). The CDR3 runs to 12 residues. The CDR3 sequence is CAWTPVTDTQYF. CDR3 nucleotides: TGTGCCTGGACCCCGGTCACAGATACGCAGTATTTT.

V gene TRBV9 combines with J gene TRBJ2-1; D may be TRBD2 (6 bases). The CDR3 has 16 residues. V gave up 8 bases and J gave up 12 bases, with 30 bases separating them. Germline CDR1 and CDR2: SGDLS and YYNGEE. The CDR3 region has the DNA TGTGCCAGTACATCGACTAGTGGACGCGGGGCGAGCGTGCAGTTCTTC. It codes for CASTSTSGRGASVQFF.

In its sample, this clone was seen once. The V and J genes are TRBV6-5 and TRBJ1-4, with D unclear. There are 15 residues in the CDR3. The V and J ends lost 8 bases and 7 bases respectively, with 20 bases between them. Germline V gene data show CDR1 as MNHEY and CDR2 as SVGAGI. CDR3 in DNA: TGTGCCAGCGCCTTTCGGGGTACGGAGTCTGAAAAACTGTTTTTT. It codes for CASAFRGTESEKLFF.

The chain carries TRBV19 and TRBJ1-1, with D hard to call. The germline V gene has CDR1 LNHDA and CDR2 SQIVND (reference sequence). Between the trimmed V and J ends, which lost 6 bases and 5 bases, there was a span of 13 bases. The CDR3 contains 13 residues. In nucleotides, the CDR3 is TGTGCCAGTAGCACCACCTCGGGGACTGAAGCTTTCTTT. Protein: CASSTTSGTEAFF.

This clone showed up just once. V gene TRBV19 combines with J gene TRBJ1-6, with TRBD1 matching over 8 bases. The CDR3 is 16 residues long. Losses at the gene ends were 6 bases for V and 7 bases for J; bases not matched to a gene: 11. CDR1 LNHDA and CDR2 SQIVND come from the germline V gene (reference sequence). CDR3 nucleotide sequence: TGTGCCAGTAGGAGACAGGGGCCTAACGCAAATTCACCCCTCCACTTT. Protein sequence: CASRRQGPNANSPLHF.

In its sample, this clone was seen once. The chain links TRBV4-2 to TRBJ2-7; D remains unclear. V gave up 1 base and J gave up 3 bases, with 7 bases separating them. The germline gives CDR1 LGHNA, CDR2 YNFKEQ. The CDR3 runs 13 residues. The CDR3 DNA reads as TGTGCCAGCAGCCAAGGTGACAACTACGAGCAGTACTTC. Its translation is CASSQGDNYEQYF.

The chain uses TRBV19 and TRBJ2-5; weak D call: TRBD2 (6 bases). The V and J ends lost 4 bases and 4 bases respectively, with 13 bases between them. CDR1 and CDR2 from the germline V gene are LNHDA and SQIVND (reference sequence). The CDR3 is 14 amino acids. CDR3 residues: CASSRGDVPETQYF. CDR3 DNA: TGTGCCAGTAGTAGGGGGGACGTCCCAGAGACCCAGTACTTC.

V and J are TRBV2 and TRBJ2-7; maybe TRBD2 (6 bases). The CDR3 is 15 amino acids. Germline values: CDR1 SNHLY, CDR2 FYNNEI. With 3 bases removed from V and 2 bases from J, the gap between germline ends came to 14 bases. Here the CDR3 reads CASSDRAKRAYEQYF. Here the CDR3 DNA reads TGTGCCAGCAGTGACCGGGCTAAGCGGGCCTACGAGCAGTACTTC.

This chain connects TRBV4-2 to TRBJ1-3; D might be TRBD1 (5 bases). CDR3 length: 12 residues. Germline V gene sequence: CDR1 LGHNA, CDR2 YNFKEQ. Trimming removed 2 bases at V and 11 bases at J, with 10 bases between. CDR3 in DNA: TGTGCCAGCAGCCAACCTCCGGGGGCCATATATTTT. Its protein product is CASSQPPGAIYF.

The rearrangement joins TRBV9 to TRBJ1-5; TRBD1 is a possible D gene (5 bases). The length of the CDR3 is 15 residues. Deletions cut 3 bases from V and 8 bases from J, with 18 bases between. Germline V gives CDR1 SGDLS, CDR2 YYNGEE. CDR3 protein: CASSAAGIMTEPQHF. In DNA form, the CDR3 reads TGTGCCAGCAGCGCCGCAGGGATTATGACGGAGCCCCAGCATTTT.